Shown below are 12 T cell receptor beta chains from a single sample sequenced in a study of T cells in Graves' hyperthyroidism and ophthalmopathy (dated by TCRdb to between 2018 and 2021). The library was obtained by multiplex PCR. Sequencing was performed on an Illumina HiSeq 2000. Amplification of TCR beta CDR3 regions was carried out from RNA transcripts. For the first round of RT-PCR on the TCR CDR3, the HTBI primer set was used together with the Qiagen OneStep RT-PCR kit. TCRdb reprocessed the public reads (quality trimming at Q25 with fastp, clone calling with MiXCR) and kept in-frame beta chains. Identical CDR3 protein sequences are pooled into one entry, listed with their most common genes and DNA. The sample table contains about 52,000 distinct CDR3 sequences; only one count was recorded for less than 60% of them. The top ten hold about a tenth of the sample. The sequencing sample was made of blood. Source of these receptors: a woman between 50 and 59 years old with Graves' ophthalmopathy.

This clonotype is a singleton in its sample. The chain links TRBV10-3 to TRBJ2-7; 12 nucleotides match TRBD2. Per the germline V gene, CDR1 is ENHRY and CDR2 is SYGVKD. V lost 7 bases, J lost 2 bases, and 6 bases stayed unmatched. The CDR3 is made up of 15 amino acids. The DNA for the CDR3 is TGTGCCATCACCGGGACTAGCGGGCTTACCTACGAGCAGTACTTC. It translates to CAITGTSGLTYEQYF.

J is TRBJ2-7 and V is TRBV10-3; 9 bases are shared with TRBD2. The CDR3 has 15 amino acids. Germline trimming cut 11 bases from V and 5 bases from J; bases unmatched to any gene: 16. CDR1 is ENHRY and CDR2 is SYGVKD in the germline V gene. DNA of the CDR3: TGTGCCCGGACGGGGGCGGGGGGGCGTACTCACGAGCAGTACTTC. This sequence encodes CARTGAGGRTHEQYF.

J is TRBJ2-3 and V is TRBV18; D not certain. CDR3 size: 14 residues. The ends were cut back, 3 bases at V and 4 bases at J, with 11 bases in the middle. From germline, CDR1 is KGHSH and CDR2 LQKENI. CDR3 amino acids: CASSPPVAADTQYF. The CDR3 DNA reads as TGTGCCAGCTCACCTCCTGTGGCGGCAGATACGCAGTATTTT.

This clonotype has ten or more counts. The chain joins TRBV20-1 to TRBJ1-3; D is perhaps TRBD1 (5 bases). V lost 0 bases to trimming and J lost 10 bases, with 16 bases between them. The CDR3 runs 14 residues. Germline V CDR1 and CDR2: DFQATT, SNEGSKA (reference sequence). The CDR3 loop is CSARDSRGGETIYF. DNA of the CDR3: TGCAGTGCTAGAGATTCGCGGGGAGGGGAGACCATATATTTT.

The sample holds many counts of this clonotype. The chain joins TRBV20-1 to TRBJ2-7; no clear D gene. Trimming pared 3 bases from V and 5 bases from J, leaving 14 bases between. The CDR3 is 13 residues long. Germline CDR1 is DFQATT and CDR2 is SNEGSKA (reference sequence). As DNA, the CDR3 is TGCAGTGCTAGGCGCACCGCTACGCACGAGCAGTACTTC. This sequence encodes CSARRTATHEQYF.

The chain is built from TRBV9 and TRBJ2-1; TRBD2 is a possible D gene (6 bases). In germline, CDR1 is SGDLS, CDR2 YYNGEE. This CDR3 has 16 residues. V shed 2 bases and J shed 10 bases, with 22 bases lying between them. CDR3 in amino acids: CASSVLYYTGREEQFF. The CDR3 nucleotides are TGTGCCAGCAGCGTTCTCTATTACACTGGGCGGGAAGAGCAGTTCTTC.

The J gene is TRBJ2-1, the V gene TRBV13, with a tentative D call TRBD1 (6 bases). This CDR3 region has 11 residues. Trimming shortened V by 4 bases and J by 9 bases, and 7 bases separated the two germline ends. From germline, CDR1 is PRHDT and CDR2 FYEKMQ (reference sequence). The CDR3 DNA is TGTGCCAGCAGCTCGGACAGTGAGCAGTTCTTC. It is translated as CASSSDSEQFF.

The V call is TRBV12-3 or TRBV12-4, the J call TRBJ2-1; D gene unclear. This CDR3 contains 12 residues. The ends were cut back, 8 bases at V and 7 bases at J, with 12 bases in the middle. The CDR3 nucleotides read TGTGCCAGCTACTCCCCACAGAATGAGCAGTTCTTC. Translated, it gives CASYSPQNEQFF.

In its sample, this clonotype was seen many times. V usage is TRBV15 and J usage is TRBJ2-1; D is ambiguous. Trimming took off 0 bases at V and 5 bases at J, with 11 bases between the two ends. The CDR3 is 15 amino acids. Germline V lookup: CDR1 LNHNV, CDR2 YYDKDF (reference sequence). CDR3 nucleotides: TGTGCCACCAGCAGAGAACCAGGACCCAACAATGAGCAGTTCTTC. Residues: CATSREPGPNNEQFF.

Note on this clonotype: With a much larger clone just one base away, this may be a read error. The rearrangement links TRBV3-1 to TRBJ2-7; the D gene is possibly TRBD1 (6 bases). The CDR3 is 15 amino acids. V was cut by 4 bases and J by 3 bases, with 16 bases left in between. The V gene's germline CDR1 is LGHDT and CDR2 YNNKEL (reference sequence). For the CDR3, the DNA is TGTGCCAGCAGCCTCGCGATGGGGGCCGACTACGAGCAGTACTTC. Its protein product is CASSLAMGADYEQYF.

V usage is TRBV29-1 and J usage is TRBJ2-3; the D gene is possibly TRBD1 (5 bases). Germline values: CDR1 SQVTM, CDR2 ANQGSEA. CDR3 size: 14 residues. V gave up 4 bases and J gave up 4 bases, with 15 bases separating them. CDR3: CSVAGQGQADTQYF. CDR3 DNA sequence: TGCAGCGTTGCAGGGCAGGGTCAGGCAGATACGCAGTATTTT.

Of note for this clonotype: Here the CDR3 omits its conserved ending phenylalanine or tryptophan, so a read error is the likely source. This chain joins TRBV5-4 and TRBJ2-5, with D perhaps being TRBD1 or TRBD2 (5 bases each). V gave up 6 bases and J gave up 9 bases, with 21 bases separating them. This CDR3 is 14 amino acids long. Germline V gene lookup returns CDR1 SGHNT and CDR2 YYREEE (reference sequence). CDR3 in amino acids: CASTPVPGLEAQYC. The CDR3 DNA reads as TGTGCCAGCACCCCCGTTCCAGGGTTGGAGGCCCAGTACTGC.